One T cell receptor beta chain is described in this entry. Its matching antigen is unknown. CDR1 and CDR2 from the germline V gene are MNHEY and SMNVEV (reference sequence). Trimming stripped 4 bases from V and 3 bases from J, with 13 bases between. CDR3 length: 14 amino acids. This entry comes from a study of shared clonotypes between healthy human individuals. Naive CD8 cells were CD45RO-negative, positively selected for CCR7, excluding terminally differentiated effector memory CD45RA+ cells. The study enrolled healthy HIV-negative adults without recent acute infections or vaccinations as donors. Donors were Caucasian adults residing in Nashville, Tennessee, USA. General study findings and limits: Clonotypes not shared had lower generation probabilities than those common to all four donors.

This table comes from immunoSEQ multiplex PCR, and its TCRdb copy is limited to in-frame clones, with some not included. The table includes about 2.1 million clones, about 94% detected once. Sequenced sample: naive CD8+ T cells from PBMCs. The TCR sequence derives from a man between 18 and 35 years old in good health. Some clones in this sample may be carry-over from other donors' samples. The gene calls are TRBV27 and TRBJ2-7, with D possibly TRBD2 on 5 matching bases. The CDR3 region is CASSSSDWSYEQYF. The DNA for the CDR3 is TGTGCCAGCAGTTCCTCGGACTGGAGCTACGAGCAGTACTTC.